This T cell receptor beta chain was profiled in a study of molecular identifiers for immune sequencing clone quantification. TCRdb re-derived calls from the PCR reads in MiXCR, one entry per CDR3 protein. Here the sample spans 80,000 to 130,000 distinct CDR3 sequences, over 30% being singletons. Study-wide points: Clones above 20 RNA copies contained over 97% of effector molecules and under 1% of naive molecules.

This clonotype was recorded at least ten times. Antigen unknown. Germline CDR1 MDHEN, CDR2 SYDVKM. V lost 2 bases, J lost 2 bases, and 6 bases lay in between. The length of the CDR3 is 13 residues. This TCR was sampled from a human donor in good health. Some libraries in this study had Jurkat cell RNA spiked in. The chain joins TRBV28 to TRBJ1-1, with no clear D. The sequenced sample consisted of naive CD8+ T cells from blood, with Jurkat cell RNA spiked in. Indicated subset: FACS-sorted CD8+CD4-CCR7+CD45RA+ naive T cells. CDR3 nucleotides: TGTGCCAGCAGTTTAGGACGAAACACTGAAGCTTTCTTT. This gives the protein CASSLGRNTEAFF.